This TCR beta chain was captured in a study of T cells in Graves' hyperthyroidism and ophthalmopathy. Trimming removed 4 bases from V and 0 bases from J, with 10 bases in between. This CDR3 is 14 amino acids long. Germline values: CDR1 LGHDT, CDR2 YNNKEL (reference sequence). Amplified TCR beta CDR3 regions came from RNA transcripts. RT-PCR in the first round (using the HTBI primer set) targeted the TCR CDR3. MiXCR was run by TCRdb on the multiplex PCR reads, yielding one entry per CDR3 protein. Of approximately 600,000 distinct CDR3 sequences in the sample, 15% to 20% are singletons; the top ten hold 3% to 4%. Each patient was aged 18 to 65 and had newly diagnosed hyperthyroidism of under 2 months' duration. Exclusions: uncontrolled infection, other autoimmune disease, pregnancy, lactation. From more than 9.5 ml of fresh peripheral blood, PBMCs were isolated. General study findings and limits: Clonotypes that were expanded in thyroid above 0.001 mostly appeared in blood too.

This clonotype showed up many times. What it binds is not known. What was sequenced was blood. This chain connects TRBV3-1 to TRBJ2-7; tentatively, D is TRBD1 or TRBD2 (5 bases each). The source of this sequence is a woman in her 30s with Graves' hyperthyroidism. The CDR3 sequence is CASSRRDLSYEQYF. The CDR3, as DNA: TGTGCCAGCAGCCGCCGGGACCTCTCCTACGAGCAGTACTTC.